This TCR beta chain was recovered during a study of early T cells in non-severe SARS-CoV-2 infection. One entry per CDR3 protein results from TCRdb running MiXCR on the 5' RACE reads. The sample lists some 78,000 distinct CDR3 sequences, 13% occurring once. This clonotype was detected many times. This TCR was recovered from an adult who was a healthcare worker with PCR-confirmed SARS-CoV-2 infection or an uninfected control (not recorded which). The specimen was whole blood.

CDR3 region: CAWSRDVVTEAFF. CDR3 nucleotides: TGTGCCTGGAGTAGGGACGTAGTAACTGAAGCTTTCTTT. The chain recombines TRBV30 with TRBJ1-1; the D gene is possibly TRBD1 (5 bases). Germline lookup yields CDR1 GTSNPN and CDR2 SVGIG (reference sequence). V was pared by 2 bases and J by 5 bases, with 12 bases between. This CDR3 region has 13 residues.